The sequence of this T cell receptor (beta chain) was determined in a study of blood T cell repertoires in COVID-19. As for the study in general: The samples span acute and convalescent COVID-19 from the United States, Italy and Spain. Nucleic acid was either cDNA or gDNA, and it came from T cells, B-cell-depleted T cells, or PBMCs.

As for this clone: Other nucleotide sequences from this sample produce the same CDR3.

TCRdb's copy holds only in-frame clones and misses some; the assay was immunoSEQ multiplex PCR. This sample has more than 65,000 clones, with over 70% found just once. Looked up from germline, CDR1 is SGHRS and CDR2 is YFSETQ. This CDR3 spans 15 amino acids. The germline V and J ends were trimmed by 4 bases and 0 bases, with 11 bases remaining between them. The receptor was isolated from an older woman with acute or convalescent COVID-19. The sample comprised peripheral blood. The chain combines TRBV5-1 with TRBJ1-5; no reliable D call. CDR3 protein: CASSLDGYSNQPQHF. CDR3 nucleotides: TGCGCCAGCAGCCTGGACGGTTATAGCAATCAGCCCCAGCATTTT.